These 5 T cell receptor beta chains originate from one sample sequenced in a study of breast tumors, draining lymph nodes, adjacent tissues. TCRdb used MiXCR to reprocess the multiplex PCR reads, holding one entry per CDR3 protein. This table holds about 89,000 distinct CDR3 sequences, approximately 30% found once. The lymph nodes were axillary draining lymph nodes from breast cancer patients. Input material: axillary lymph node tissue. These receptor sequences come from a female donor with breast cancer. Some clones in this sample may be carry-over from other donors' samples.

A note on this clonotype: The germline gene is not matched at one end of the junction; a read error may be the cause. This chain joins TRBV5-1 and TRBJ2-3, with unresolved D. The V gene's germline CDR1 is SGHRS and CDR2 YFSETQ. CDR3 length: 14 residues. The CDR3: CAGSLGSGTDTQYF. The CDR3 DNA reads TGCGCCGGCAGCTTGGGTAGTGGCACAGATACGCAGTATTTT.

This clonotype was seen just once. The junction does not match germline at one end; this may be a read error. The chain couples TRBV25-1 to TRBJ2-2; D may be TRBD1 (5 bases). The CDR3 extends over 13 amino acids. Per the germline V gene, CDR1 is MGHDK and CDR2 is SYGVNS. Written as DNA, the CDR3 is TGTGCCAGCAGTGAAGGTTGGGCCAGGGAACTGTTTTTT. Residues: CASSEGWARELFF.

In its sample, this clonotype was seen many times. This sequence joins TRBV3-2 and TRBJ2-1; the table names TRBD1, a call not compared with the DNA. TRBV3-2 is termed a pseudogene. This CDR3 is 19 amino acids long. CDR3 bases: TGTGCCAGCAGCCACTCGGGTAAGGTGGCGGGTGAGGCCTACAATGAGCAGTTCTTC. Residues: CASSHSGKVAGEAYNEQFF.

Written as DNA, the CDR3 is TGCAGTGCTAGAGAAGGGCAGGGGGCAGGCACTGAAGCTTTCTTT. It codes for CSAREGQGAGTEAFF. The chain has TRBV20-1 and TRBJ1-1; 8 bases agree with TRBD1. Trimming cost V 0 bases and J 4 bases; bases outside gene matches: 7. This CDR3 comprises 15 residues. Germline V lookup: CDR1 DFQATT, CDR2 SNEGSKA (reference sequence).

The chain links TRBV9 to TRBJ2-2; tentative D call: TRBD1 (6 bases). This CDR3 contains 17 residues. Trimming removed 0 bases at V and 8 bases at J, with 20 bases between. Per the germline V gene, CDR1 is SGDLS and CDR2 is YYNGEE. CDR3 sequence reads: CASSVVWDKGPRGELFF. The DNA for the CDR3 is TGTGCCAGCAGCGTAGTCTGGGACAAGGGACCCCGGGGGGAGCTGTTTTTT.